A single sample is the source of the 16 T cell receptor beta chains below, sequenced in a study of shared clonotypes between healthy human individuals. Sequencing used immunoSEQ multiplex PCR; TCRdb keeps in-frame clones, though not all of them. The repertoire consists of hundreds of thousands of clones, with around 77% occurring once and the leading ten covering about 12%. Sequenced input: PBMCs. These TCRs come from a woman aged 40 to 50 in good health. Some clones in this sample may be carry-over from other donors' samples.

This chain uses TRBV4-2 with TRBJ2-7; 8 positions match TRBD2. The V segment lost 0 bases and the J segment 5 bases; nucleotides outside the gene matches: 12. Per germline, CDR1 LGHNA and CDR2 YNFKEQ. The CDR3 sequence is 17 residues long. The CDR3 nucleotides read TGTGCCAGCAGCCAAGAAACGGGAGGGCCCCTAAGGCACGAGCAGTACTTC. Translation gives CASSQETGGPLRHEQYF.

This chain connects TRBV5-1 to TRBJ2-5, with D unresolved. This CDR3 contains 13 residues. Trimming left V 0 bases short and J 0 bases short, with 3 bases between. Germline lookup yields CDR1 SGHRS and CDR2 YFSETQ. CDR3 in DNA: TGCGCCAGCAGCTTGGAATACCAAGAGACCCAGTACTTC. Amino acid sequence: CASSLEYQETQYF.

Points on this clone: Germline and junction disagree at one end, which may indicate a read error. V usage is TRBV19 and J usage is TRBJ2-5, with TRBD2 matching 7 bases. Germline V lookup: CDR1 LNHDA, CDR2 SQIVND (reference sequence). This CDR3 region has 15 residues. This CDR3 reads CASRATERDWETQYF. CDR3 DNA sequence: TGTGCCAGTAGAGCAACCGAGCGGGACTGGGAGACCCAATACTTC.

The gene calls are TRBV19 and TRBJ1-2; the match to TRBD1 covers 7 bases. CDR1 and CDR2 (germline): LNHDA, SQIVND (reference sequence). The CDR3 is 16 residues long. The junction had 9 bases not matched to a gene; V was cut back by 3 bases and J by 2 bases. CDR3 sequence: CASSMGKRDSNYGYTF. CDR3 nucleotide sequence: TGTGCCAGTAGTATGGGGAAACGGGACAGCAACTATGGCTACACCTTC.

The V gene is TRBV25-1, the J gene TRBJ1-4; D is unclear. V gave up 4 bases and J gave up 5 bases, with 11 bases separating them. This CDR3 has 14 residues. In germline, CDR1 is MGHDK, CDR2 SYGVNS. CDR3 amino acids: CASSGPLGNEKLFF. CDR3 sequence (DNA): TGTGCCAGCAGTGGGCCCCTGGGGAATGAAAAACTGTTTTTT.

The genes are TRBV2 and TRBJ2-7; D unclear. The V end lost 2 bases, the J end lost 2 bases, and 10 bases lay between the germline ends. The CDR3 runs to 14 residues. Germline CDR1 SNHLY, CDR2 FYNNEI. The CDR3 nucleotides read TGTGCCAGCAGTGAAAACCCCAGAACCTACGAGCAGTACTTC. It encodes CASSENPRTYEQYF.

The CDR3 region has the DNA TGCGCCAGCAGTGAGACTAGCGGCTCCTACGAGCAGTACTTC. This gives the protein CASSETSGSYEQYF. The chain uses TRBV10-2 and TRBJ2-7; 8 bases fit TRBD2. Germline V gene data show CDR1 as WSHSY and CDR2 as SAAADI. The CDR3 contains 14 residues. V shed 2 bases, J shed 0 bases, and the junction held 0 bases outside the gene matches.

The count of this clone is one. A read error may be the cause here, since a much bigger clone is one base away. The sample has other DNA sequences that encode this CDR3 too. The chain couples TRBV7-9 to TRBJ2-2; weak D call: TRBD2 (5 bases). CDR3 size: 14 residues. Germline CDR1 reads SEHNR; CDR2 reads FQNEAQ (reference sequence). The CDR3 protein is CASTPMANTGELFF. CDR3 DNA: TGTGCCAGCACCCCCATGGCGAACACCGGGGAACTGTTTTTT.

This clone was seen many times. This sequence joins TRBV9 and TRBJ2-2; tentative D call: TRBD1 (5 bases). The CDR3 has 15 residues. V dropped 0 bases and J dropped 4 bases, with 10 bases sitting between them. Germline loops: CDR1 SGDLS, CDR2 YYNGEE. This CDR3 reads CASSVVGQFTGELFF. The CDR3 DNA sequence: TGTGCCAGCAGCGTAGTGGGGCAGTTCACCGGGGAGCTGTTTTTT.

This clone was found once. A much larger clone sits a single nucleotide away, making a read error possible. This chain links TRBV5-4 with TRBJ2-7, with TRBD1 identical over 9 bases. Germline-derived CDR1 and CDR2 are SGHNT and YYREEE (reference sequence). The CDR3 covers 13 residues. As DNA, the CDR3 is TGTGCCAGCAACTTGGACAGGGGCCACGAGCAGTACTTC. The encoded protein is CASNLDRGHEQYF.

CDR3 DNA: TGTGCCAGCAGCTTCACAGGGAGAGGAGGCACTGAAGCTTTCTTT. It yields the protein CASSFTGRGGTEAFF. This chain uses TRBV13 with TRBJ1-1, with a possible D match to TRBD1 (6 bases). Between the trimmed V and J ends, which lost 3 bases and 4 bases, there was a span of 15 bases. Germline V gene data show CDR1 as PRHDT and CDR2 as FYEKMQ (reference sequence). The CDR3 covers 15 residues.

This clone was picked up a small number of times. A read error is likely here: a far larger clone is one base away. The CDR3 DNA follows: TGTGCCTGGAGTAGGGGACCAGCGATATACGAGCAGTACTTC. Its protein is CAWSRGPAIYEQYF. The V gene is TRBV30, the J gene TRBJ2-7; either TRBD1 or TRBD2 may supply D (5 bases each). Germline CDR1 is GTSNPN and CDR2 is SVGIG (reference sequence). This CDR3 region has 14 residues. Trimming took 2 bases from V and 4 from J, leaving 15 bases between them. Looking up the rest from reference TRBV30 and TRBJ2-7 gives the full variable domain: SQTIHQWPATLVQPVGSPLSLECTVEGTSNPNLYWYRQAAGRGLQLLFYSVGIGQISSEVPQNLSASRPQDRQFILSSKKLLLSDSGFYLCAWSRGPAIYEQYFGPGTRLTVT.

The chain links TRBV7-3 to TRBJ2-7; 7 bases match TRBD2. The CDR3 is 14 amino acids. Trimming removed 1 base from V and 2 bases from J; junction bases left unmatched: 2. Looked up from germline, CDR1 is SGHTA and CDR2 is FQGTGA. CDR3 amino acids: CASSLNAGAYEQYF. The CDR3 nucleotides are TGTGCCAGCAGCTTAAATGCGGGGGCCTACGAGCAGTACTTC. The full variable domain, with the rest looked up from reference TRBV7-3 and TRBJ2-7, is GAGVSQTPSNKVTEKGKYVELRCDPISGHTALYWYRQSLGQGPEFLIYFQGTGAADDSGLPNDRFFAVRPEGSVSTLKIQRTERGDSAVYLCASSLNAGAYEQYFGPGTRLTVT.

V and J are TRBV7-9 and TRBJ1-4; no firm D call. The V and J ends lost 3 bases and 2 bases respectively, with 7 bases between them. The CDR3 spans 14 residues. In germline, CDR1 is SEHNR, CDR2 FQNEAQ (reference sequence). The CDR3 reads CASSLRSTNEKLFF. Here the CDR3 DNA reads TGTGCCAGCAGCTTGAGGTCGACTAATGAAAAACTGTTTTTT.

The CDR3 DNA reads TGTGCCAGCAGTTCCCCATCCCGTCGGGGAGGCGAGCAGTACTTC. Encoded protein: CASSSPSRRGGEQYF. The chain uses TRBV28 and TRBJ2-7, with D maybe TRBD2 (6 bases). The CDR3 consists of 15 residues. In germline, CDR1 is MDHEN, CDR2 SYDVKM. With 4 bases removed from V and 6 bases from J, the gap between germline ends came to 19 bases.

The V and J genes are TRBV28 and TRBJ1-4, with a weak D call TRBD1 (5 bases). This CDR3 has 14 amino acids. Germline values: CDR1 MDHEN, CDR2 SYDVKM. The germline V and J ends were trimmed by 7 bases and 4 bases, with 13 bases remaining between them. The chain's CDR3 is CASTPTDYNEKLFF. CDR3 coding DNA: TGTGCCAGCACTCCGACAGACTATAATGAAAAACTGTTTTTT. Filled out from reference TRBV28 and TRBJ1-4, the complete variable domain reads DVKVTQSSRYLVKRTGEKVFLECVQDMDHENMFWYRQDPGLGLRLIYFSYDVKMKEKGDIPEGYSVSREKKERFSLILESASTNQTSMYLCASTPTDYNEKLFFGSGTQLSVL.